This T cell receptor beta chain emerged from a study of identical twins. The CDR3 has 18 amino acids. Germline-derived CDR1 and CDR2 are MGHRA and YSYEKL. V shed 3 bases and J 0 bases; nucleotides not matched to a gene: 10. A few counts support this clonotype. Its antigen is undetermined. Overall study findings and caveats: Sequences that were out-of-frame, alpha and twin-shared displayed an excess of low generation probability. Models came in too low on out-of-frame TCR alpha sharing in monozygotic twins.

It was template switching that added a universal primer site, and there were unique molecular identifiers on the cDNA. TCRdb reanalysed the 5' RACE reads using MiXCR and keeps one entry per CDR3 protein. The data contain around 490,000 distinct CDR3 sequences, approximately 20% of them singletons. This sample also belongs to another study, concerning yellow fever vaccine responses in identical twins.

Source material: CD4+ T cells sorted from blood. The chain couples TRBV4-1 to TRBJ1-4; 7 bases align to TRBD1. This TCR was sampled from a woman aged 18-29 years in good health. The CDR3 nucleotides are TGCGCCAGCAGCCAGGCCGCTCCCGGGACAGCAACTAATGAAAAACTGTTTTTT. It is translated as CASSQAAPGTATNEKLFF.